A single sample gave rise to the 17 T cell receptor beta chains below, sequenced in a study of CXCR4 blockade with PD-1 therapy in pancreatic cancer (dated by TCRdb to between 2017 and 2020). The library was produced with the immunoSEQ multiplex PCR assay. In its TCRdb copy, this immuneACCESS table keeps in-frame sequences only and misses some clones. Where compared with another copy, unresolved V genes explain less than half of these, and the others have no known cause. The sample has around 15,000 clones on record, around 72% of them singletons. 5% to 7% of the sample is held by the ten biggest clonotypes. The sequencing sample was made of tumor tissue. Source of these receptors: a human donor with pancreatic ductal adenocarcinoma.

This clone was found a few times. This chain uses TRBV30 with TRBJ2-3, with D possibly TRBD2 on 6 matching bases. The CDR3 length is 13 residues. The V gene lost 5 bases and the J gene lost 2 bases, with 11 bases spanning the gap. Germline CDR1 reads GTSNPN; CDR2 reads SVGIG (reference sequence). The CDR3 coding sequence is TGTGCCTGGTGGCGGGAATACACAGATACGCAGTATTTT. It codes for CAWWREYTDTQYF.

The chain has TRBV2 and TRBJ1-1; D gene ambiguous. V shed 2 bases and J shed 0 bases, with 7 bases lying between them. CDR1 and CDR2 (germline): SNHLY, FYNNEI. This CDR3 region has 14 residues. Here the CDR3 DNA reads TGTGCCAGCAGTGAAACTACCATGAACACTGAAGCTTTCTTT. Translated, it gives CASSETTMNTEAFF.

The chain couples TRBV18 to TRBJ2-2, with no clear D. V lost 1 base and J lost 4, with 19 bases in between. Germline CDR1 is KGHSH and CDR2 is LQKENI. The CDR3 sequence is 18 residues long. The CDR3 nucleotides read TGTGCCAGCTCACCACTCCGTGCGGAGCACCGAGGCACCGGGGAGCTGTTTTTT. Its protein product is CASSPLRAEHRGTGELFF.

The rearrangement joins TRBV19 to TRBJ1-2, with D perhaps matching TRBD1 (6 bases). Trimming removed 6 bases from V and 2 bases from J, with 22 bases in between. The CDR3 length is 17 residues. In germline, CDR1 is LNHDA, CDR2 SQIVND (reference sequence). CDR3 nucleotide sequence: TGTGCCAGTAGCCAGTCGGGACATCGGAGGGGAAACTATGGCTACACCTTC. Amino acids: CASSQSGHRRGNYGYTF.

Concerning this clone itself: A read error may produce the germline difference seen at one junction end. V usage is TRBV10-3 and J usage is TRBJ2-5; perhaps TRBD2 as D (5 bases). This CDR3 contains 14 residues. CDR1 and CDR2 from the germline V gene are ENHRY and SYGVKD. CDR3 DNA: TGTGCCAGCAGTGAGGCGGGTTTCCAAGAGACCCAGTACTTC. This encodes CASSEAGFQETQYF.

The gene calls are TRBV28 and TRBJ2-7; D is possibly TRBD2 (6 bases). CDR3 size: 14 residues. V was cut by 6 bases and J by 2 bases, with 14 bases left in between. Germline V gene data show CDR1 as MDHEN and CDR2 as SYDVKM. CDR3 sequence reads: CASRMGGATYEQYF. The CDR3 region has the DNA TGTGCCAGCAGGATGGGGGGAGCAACCTACGAGCAGTACTTC.

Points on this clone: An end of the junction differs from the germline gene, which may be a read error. Here the CDR3 reads CASSPPWPDEELFF. The CDR3, as DNA: TGTGCCAGCTCACCACCGTGGCCCGATGAAGAACTGTTTTTT. The chain couples TRBV18 to TRBJ1-4; D ambiguous. CDR3 length: 14 amino acids. CDR1 and CDR2 (germline): KGHSH, LQKENI.

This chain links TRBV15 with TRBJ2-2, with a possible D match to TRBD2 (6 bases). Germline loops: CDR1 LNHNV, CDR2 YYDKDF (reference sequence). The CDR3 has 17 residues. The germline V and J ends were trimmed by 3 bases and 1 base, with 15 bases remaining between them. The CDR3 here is CATSRVTGLLNTGELFF. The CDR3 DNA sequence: TGTGCCACCAGCAGGGTTACGGGACTGTTGAACACCGGGGAGCTGTTTTTT. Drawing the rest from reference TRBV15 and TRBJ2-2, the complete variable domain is DAMVIQNPRYQVTQFGKPVTLSCSQTLNHNVMYWYQQKSSQAPKLLFHYYDKDFNNEADTPDNFQSRRPNTSFCFLDIRSPGLGDTAMYLCATSRVTGLLNTGELFFGEGSRLTVL.

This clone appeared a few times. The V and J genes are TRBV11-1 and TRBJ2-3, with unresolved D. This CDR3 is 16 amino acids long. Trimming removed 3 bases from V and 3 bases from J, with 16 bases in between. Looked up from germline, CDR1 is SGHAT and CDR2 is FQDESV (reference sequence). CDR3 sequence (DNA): TGTGCCAGCAGCTTGGCCGCGGAAGGGTGGACAGATACGCAGTATTTT. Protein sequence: CASSLAAEGWTDTQYF.

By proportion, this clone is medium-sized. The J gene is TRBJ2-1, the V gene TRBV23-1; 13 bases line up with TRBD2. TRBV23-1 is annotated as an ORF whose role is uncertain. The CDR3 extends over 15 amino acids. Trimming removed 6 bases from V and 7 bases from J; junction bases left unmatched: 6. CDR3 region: CASSQELAGGNEQFF. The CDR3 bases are TGCGCCAGCAGCCAAGAACTAGCGGGAGGGAATGAGCAGTTCTTC.

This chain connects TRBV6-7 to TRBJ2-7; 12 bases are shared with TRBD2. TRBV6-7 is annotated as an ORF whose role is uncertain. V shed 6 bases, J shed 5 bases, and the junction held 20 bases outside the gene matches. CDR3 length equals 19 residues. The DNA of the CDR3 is TGTGCCAGCAGCTTCGTATGTCTAGCGGGAGGGCCTCGGGGAAACGAGCAGTACTTC. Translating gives CASSFVCLAGGPRGNEQYF.

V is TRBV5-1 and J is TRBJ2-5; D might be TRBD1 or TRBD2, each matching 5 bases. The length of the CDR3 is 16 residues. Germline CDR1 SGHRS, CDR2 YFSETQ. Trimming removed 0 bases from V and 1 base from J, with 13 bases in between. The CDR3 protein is CASSLAGAGLQETQYF. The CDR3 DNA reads TGCGCCAGCAGCTTGGCCGGGGCAGGACTCCAAGAGACCCAGTACTTC.

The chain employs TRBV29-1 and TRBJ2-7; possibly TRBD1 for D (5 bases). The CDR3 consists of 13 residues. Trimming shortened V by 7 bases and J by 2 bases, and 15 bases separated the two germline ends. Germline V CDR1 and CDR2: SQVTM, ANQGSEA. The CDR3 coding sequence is TGCAGCGCCGAACAGGATTACCCCTACGAGCAGTACTTC. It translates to CSAEQDYPYEQYF.

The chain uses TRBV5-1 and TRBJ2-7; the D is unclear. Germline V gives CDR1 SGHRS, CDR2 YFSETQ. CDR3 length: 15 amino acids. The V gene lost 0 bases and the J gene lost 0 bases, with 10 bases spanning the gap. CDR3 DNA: TGCGCCAGCAGCTTGGAGGATCCGAGCTCCTACGAGCAGTACTTC. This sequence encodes CASSLEDPSSYEQYF.

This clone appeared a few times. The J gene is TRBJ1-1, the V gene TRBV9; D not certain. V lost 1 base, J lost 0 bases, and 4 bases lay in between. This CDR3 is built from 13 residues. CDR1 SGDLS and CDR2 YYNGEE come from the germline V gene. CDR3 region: CASSVTMNTEAFF. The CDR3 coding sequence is TGTGCCAGCAGCGTAACGATGAACACTGAAGCTTTCTTT.

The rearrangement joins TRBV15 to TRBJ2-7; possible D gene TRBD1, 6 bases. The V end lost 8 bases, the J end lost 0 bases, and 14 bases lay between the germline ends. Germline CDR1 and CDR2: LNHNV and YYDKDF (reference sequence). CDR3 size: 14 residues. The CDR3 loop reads CATPTEGGSYEQYF. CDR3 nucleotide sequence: TGTGCCACCCCGACCGAAGGGGGCTCCTACGAGCAGTACTTC.

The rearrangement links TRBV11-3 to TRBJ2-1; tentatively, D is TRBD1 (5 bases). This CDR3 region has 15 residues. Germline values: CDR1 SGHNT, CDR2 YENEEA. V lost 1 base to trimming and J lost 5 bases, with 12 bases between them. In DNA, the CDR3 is TGTGCCAGCAGCTTAGTCGCGCGCAGGGACAATGAGCAGTTCTTC. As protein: CASSLVARRDNEQFF.